These 10 T cell receptor beta chains originate from one sample sequenced in a study of cytomegalovirus exposure and HLA in healthy donors. Here immunoSEQ multiplex PCR was the method, and the copy in TCRdb shows in-frame clones only, minus some. The sample holds more than 65,000 clones, 90% to 95% seen once. Sequencing was done on a sample of PBMCs. The receptors come from a man between 18 and 35 years old in good health and CMV-seronegative.

The CDR3 protein is CASSPDRDEQYF. CDR3 in DNA: TGCGCCAGCAGCCCAGACAGGGACGAGCAGTACTTC. J is TRBJ2-7 and V is TRBV5-1; 7 nucleotides agree with TRBD1. The CDR3 totals 12 residues. Unmatched junction bases numbered 3, after V lost 4 bases and J lost 5 bases. Germline CDR1 SGHRS, CDR2 YFSETQ.

The V and J genes are TRBV12-5 and TRBJ1-2; D not resolved. With 2 bases removed from V and 7 bases from J, the gap between germline ends came to 8 bases. The CDR3 is 12 residues long. Germline V gene data show CDR1 as LGHNT and CDR2 as FRNRAP. The CDR3 DNA reads as TGTGCTAGTGGTTTGCAGGACTCTGGCTACACCTTC. Encoded protein: CASGLQDSGYTF.

This clone was counted once. This sequence joins TRBV5-4 and TRBJ1-1; tentatively, D is TRBD1 (5 bases). Trimming took off 0 bases at V and 5 bases at J, with 8 bases between the two ends. The CDR3 spans 13 residues. Per germline, CDR1 SGHNT and CDR2 YYREEE (reference sequence). The CDR3 DNA reads TGTGCCAGCAGCTTGGCGGGGGAGACTGAAGCTTTCTTT. Translation: CASSLAGETEAFF.

This chain links TRBV11-2 with TRBJ2-1; possibly TRBD1 for D (6 bases). CDR1 SGHAT and CDR2 FQNNGV come from the germline V gene. This CDR3 contains 13 residues. V was cut by 0 bases and J by 10 bases, with 10 bases left in between. The CDR3: CASSLERQGEQFF. CDR3 DNA: TGTGCCAGCAGCTTAGAAAGGCAGGGGGAGCAGTTCTTC.

CDR3 DNA sequence: TGTGCCAGCCCCCTGGACAGGGAAGGGAACACCATATATTTT. It codes for CASPLDREGNTIYF. The chain carries TRBV6-4 and TRBJ1-3, with TRBD1 identical over 8 bases. The length of the CDR3 is 14 residues. The trim removed 8 bases at V and 7 bases at J, leaving 10 bases unmatched. CDR1 is MRHNA, CDR2 SNTAGT, per germline.

This chain connects TRBV5-1 to TRBJ2-7; no clear D gene. CDR3 length: 16 residues. The V gene's germline CDR1 is SGHRS and CDR2 YFSETQ. The V gene lost 0 bases and the J gene lost 1 base, with 14 bases spanning the gap. Here the CDR3 reads CASSLEATQQSYEQYF. As DNA, the CDR3 is TGCGCCAGCAGCTTGGAAGCGACGCAGCAATCCTACGAGCAGTACTTC. The whole variable domain, remainder taken from reference TRBV5-1 and TRBJ2-7, is KAGVTQTPRYLIKTRGQQVTLSCSPISGHRSVSWYQQTPGQGLQFLFEYFSETQRNKGNFPGRFSGRQFSNSRSEMNVSTLELGDSALYLCASSLEATQQSYEQYFGPGTRLTVT.

The rearrangement uses TRBV7-8 and TRBJ2-7, with 9 bases lining up with TRBD1. The CDR3 has 13 amino acids. Trimming took 4 bases from V and 12 from J; bases not matched to a gene: 10. From germline, CDR1 is SGHVS and CDR2 FQNEAQ. The CDR3 region is CASSSDRGYDPYF. The CDR3 DNA sequence: TGTGCCAGCAGCTCCGACAGGGGGTATGATCCGTACTTC.

The chain is built from TRBV10-1 and TRBJ2-3; TRBD2 agrees at 8 bases. The CDR3 is 15 residues long. V lost 3 bases to trimming and J lost 4 bases; unmatched junction nucleotides: 6. Germline CDR1 WNHNN, CDR2 SYGVQD (reference sequence). This CDR3 is CASSDRGGLADTQYF. As DNA, the CDR3 is TGCGCCAGCAGTGACCGCGGGGGGTTGGCAGATACGCAGTATTTT.

V is TRBV19 and J is TRBJ2-5; 7 bases fit TRBD2. CDR3 size: 16 residues. Germline trimming cut 4 bases from V and 5 bases from J; bases unmatched to any gene: 13. The germline gives CDR1 LNHDA, CDR2 SQIVND (reference sequence). The CDR3 reads CASSNRPPGGEETQYF. In nucleotides, the CDR3 is TGTGCCAGTAGTAACCGGCCGCCGGGGGGAGAGGAGACCCAGTACTTC.

The V and J genes are TRBV2 and TRBJ2-1; the match to TRBD2 covers 15 bases. The V gene's germline CDR1 is SNHLY and CDR2 FYNNEI. V trimming: 1 base; J trimming: 14 bases; junction bases outside the gene matches: 12. The CDR3 contains 17 residues. This CDR3 is CASSEGLGLAGGLVEFF. Here the CDR3 DNA reads TGTGCCAGCAGTGAAGGGCTTGGACTAGCGGGAGGGTTAGTGGAGTTCTTC. The whole variable domain, remainder taken from reference TRBV2 and TRBJ2-1, is EPEVTQTPSHQVTQMGQEVILRCVPISNHLYFYWYRQILGQKVEFLVSFYNNEISEKSEIFDDQFSVERPDGSNFTLKIRSTKLEDSAMYFCASSEGLGLAGGLVEFFGPGTRLTVL.